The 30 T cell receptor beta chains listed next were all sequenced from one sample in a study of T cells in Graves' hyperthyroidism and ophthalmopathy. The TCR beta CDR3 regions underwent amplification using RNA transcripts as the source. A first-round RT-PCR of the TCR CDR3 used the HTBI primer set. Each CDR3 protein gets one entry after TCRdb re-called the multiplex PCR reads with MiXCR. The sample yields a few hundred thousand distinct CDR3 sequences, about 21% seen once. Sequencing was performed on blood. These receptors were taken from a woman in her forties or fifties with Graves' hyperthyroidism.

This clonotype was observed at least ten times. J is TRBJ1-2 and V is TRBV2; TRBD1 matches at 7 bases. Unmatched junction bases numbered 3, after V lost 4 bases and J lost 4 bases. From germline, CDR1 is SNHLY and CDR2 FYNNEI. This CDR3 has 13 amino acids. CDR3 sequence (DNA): TGTGCCAGCAGTGTAGACAGGGTCTATGGCTACACCTTC. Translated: CASSVDRVYGYTF.

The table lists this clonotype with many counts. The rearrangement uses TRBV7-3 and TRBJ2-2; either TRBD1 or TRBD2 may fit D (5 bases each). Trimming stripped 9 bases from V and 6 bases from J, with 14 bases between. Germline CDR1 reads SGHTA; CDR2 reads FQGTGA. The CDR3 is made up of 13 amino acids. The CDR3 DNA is TGTGCCAGTCGTACGGGGCTCGCCGGGGAGCTGTTTTTT. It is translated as CASRTGLAGELFF.

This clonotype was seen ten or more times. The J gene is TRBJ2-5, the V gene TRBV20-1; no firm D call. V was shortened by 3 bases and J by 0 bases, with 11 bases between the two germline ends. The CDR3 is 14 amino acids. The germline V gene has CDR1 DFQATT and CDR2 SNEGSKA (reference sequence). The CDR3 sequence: CSARPRTYQETQYF. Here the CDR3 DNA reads TGCAGTGCTAGGCCGAGAACGTACCAAGAGACCCAGTACTTC.

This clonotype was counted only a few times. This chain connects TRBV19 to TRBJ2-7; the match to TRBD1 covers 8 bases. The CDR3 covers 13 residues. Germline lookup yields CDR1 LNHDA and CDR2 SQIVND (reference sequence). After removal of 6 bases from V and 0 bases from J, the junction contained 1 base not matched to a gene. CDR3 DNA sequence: TGTGCCAGTAGGGGACAGGACTCCTACGAGCAGTACTTC. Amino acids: CASRGQDSYEQYF.

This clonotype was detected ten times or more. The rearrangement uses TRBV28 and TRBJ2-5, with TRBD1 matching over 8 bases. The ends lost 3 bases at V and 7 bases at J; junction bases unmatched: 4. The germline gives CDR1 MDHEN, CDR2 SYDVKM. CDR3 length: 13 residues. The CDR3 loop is CASSLTGARTQYF. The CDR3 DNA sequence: TGTGCCAGCAGTTTGACAGGGGCTCGGACCCAGTACTTC.

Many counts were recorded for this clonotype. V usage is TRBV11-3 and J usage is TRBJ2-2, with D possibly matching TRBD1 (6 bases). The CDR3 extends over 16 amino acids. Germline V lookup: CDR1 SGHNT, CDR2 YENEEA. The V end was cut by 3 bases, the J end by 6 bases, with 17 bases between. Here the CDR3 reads CASSFQGHAIPGELFF. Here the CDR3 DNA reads TGTGCCAGCAGCTTTCAGGGGCACGCAATTCCCGGGGAGCTGTTTTTT.

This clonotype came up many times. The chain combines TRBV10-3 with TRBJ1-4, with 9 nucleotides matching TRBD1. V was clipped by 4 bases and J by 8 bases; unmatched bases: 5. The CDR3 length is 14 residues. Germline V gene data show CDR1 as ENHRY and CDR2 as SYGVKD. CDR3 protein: CAISGGQGNEKLFF. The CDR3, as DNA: TGTGCCATCAGTGGGGGACAGGGCAACGAAAAACTGTTTTTT.

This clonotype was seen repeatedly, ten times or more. This chain's CDR3 is CASSIWTPGRLYRNQPQHF. CDR3 in DNA: TGTGCCAGTAGTATCTGGACCCCAGGGAGGCTGTATCGCAATCAGCCCCAGCATTTT. The chain employs TRBV19 and TRBJ1-5; possibly TRBD1 for D (5 bases). The V end was cut by 3 bases, the J end by 2 bases, with 23 bases between. This CDR3 has 19 residues. Germline assignment: CDR1 LNHDA and CDR2 SQIVND (reference sequence). Full variable domain (remainder filled in from reference TRBV19 and TRBJ1-5): DGGITQSPKYLFRKEGQNVTLSCEQNLNHDAMYWYRQDPGQGLRLIYYSQIVNDFQKGDIAEGYSVSREKKESFPLTVTSAQKNPTAFYLCASSIWTPGRLYRNQPQHFGDGTRLSIL.

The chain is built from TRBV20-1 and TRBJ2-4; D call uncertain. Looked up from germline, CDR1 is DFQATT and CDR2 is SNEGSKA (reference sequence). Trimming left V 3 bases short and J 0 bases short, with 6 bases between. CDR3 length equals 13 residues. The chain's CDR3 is CSASFIAKNIQYF. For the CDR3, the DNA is TGCAGTGCTAGTTTCATAGCCAAAAACATTCAGTACTTC.

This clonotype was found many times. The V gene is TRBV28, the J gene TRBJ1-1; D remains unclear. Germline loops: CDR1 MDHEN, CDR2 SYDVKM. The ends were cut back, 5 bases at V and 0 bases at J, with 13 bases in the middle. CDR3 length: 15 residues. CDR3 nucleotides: TGTGCCAGCAGTACCCCCAGGCGCTTGAACACTGAAGCTTTCTTT. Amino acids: CASSTPRRLNTEAFF.

In DNA, the CDR3 is TGCGCCAGCAGGGGGACAGGGGGTTCTGGGGCCAACGTCCTGACTTTC. This gives the protein CASRGTGGSGANVLTF. The chain is built from TRBV10-2 and TRBJ2-6, with 11 bases that match TRBD1. The ends lost 6 bases at V and 1 base at J; junction bases unmatched: 2. This CDR3 has 16 amino acids. The germline CDR1 and CDR2 sequences are WSHSY and SAAADI.

In DNA, the CDR3 is TGTGCCAGCAGTGCTTTCGGACGCCAGCCCCAGCATTTT. Residues: CASSAFGRQPQHF. The chain uses TRBV25-1 and TRBJ1-5; D gene ambiguous. CDR3 length equals 13 residues. The germline CDR1 and CDR2 sequences are MGHDK and SYGVNS. With 4 bases removed from V and 7 bases from J, the gap between germline ends came to 11 bases.

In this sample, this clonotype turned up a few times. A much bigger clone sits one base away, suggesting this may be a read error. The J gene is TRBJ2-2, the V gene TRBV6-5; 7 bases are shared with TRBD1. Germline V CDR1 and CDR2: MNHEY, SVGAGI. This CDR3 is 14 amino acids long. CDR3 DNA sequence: TGTGCCAGCAGTTACCCGACAGGGACCGAGGAGCTGTTTTTT. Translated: CASSYPTGTEELFF.

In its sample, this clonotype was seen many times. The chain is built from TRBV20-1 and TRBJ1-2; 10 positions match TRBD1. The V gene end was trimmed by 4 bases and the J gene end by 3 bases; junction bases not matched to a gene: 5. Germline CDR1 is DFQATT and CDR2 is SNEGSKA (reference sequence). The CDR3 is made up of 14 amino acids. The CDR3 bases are TGCAGTGCTAAAGTCGGACAGGGGGACTATGGCTACACCTTC. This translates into CSAKVGQGDYGYTF.

The CDR3 reads CASSRGHRGDEQYF. For the CDR3, the DNA is TGTGCCAGTAGTAGGGGCCATAGGGGCGACGAGCAGTACTTC. The chain has TRBV6-2 or TRBV6-3 and TRBJ2-7; possible D gene TRBD1, 5 bases. V shed 9 bases and J shed 5 bases, with 20 bases lying between them. CDR3 length equals 14 residues. Germline CDR1 and CDR2: MNHEY and SVGEGT.

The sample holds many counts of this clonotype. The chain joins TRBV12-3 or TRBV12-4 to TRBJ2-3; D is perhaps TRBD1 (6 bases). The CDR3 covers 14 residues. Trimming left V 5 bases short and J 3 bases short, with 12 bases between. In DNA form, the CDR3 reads TGTGCCAGCAGTCCCGATGGACAGACAGATACGCAGTATTTT. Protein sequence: CASSPDGQTDTQYF.

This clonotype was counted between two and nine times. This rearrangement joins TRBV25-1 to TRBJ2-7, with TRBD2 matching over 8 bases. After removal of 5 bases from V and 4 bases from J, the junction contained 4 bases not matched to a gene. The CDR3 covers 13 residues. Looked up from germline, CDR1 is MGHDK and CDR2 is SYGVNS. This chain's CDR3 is CASSPAGEYEQYF. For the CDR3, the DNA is TGTGCCAGCAGTCCAGCGGGAGAGTACGAGCAGTACTTC.

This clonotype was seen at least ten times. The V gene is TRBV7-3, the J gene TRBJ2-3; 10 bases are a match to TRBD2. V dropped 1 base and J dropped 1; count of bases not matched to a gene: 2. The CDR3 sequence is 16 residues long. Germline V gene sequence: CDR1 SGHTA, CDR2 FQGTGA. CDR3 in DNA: TGTGCCAGCAGCTTAAACCTAGCGGGGGGCACAGATACGCAGTATTTT. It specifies CASSLNLAGGTDTQYF.

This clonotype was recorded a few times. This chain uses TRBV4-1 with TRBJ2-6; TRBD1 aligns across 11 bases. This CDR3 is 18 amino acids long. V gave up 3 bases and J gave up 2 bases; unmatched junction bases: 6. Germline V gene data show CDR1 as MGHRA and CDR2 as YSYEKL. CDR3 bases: TGCGCCAGCAGCCATCTCGGACAGGGGGCGCCTGGGGCCAACGTCCTGACTTTC. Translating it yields CASSHLGQGAPGANVLTF.

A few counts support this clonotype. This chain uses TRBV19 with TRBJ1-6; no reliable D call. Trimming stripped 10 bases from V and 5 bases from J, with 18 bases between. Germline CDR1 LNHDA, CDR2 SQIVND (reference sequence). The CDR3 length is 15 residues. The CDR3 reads CATGSQATNNSPLHF. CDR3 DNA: TGTGCCACTGGGAGCCAAGCGACAAATAATTCACCCCTCCACTTT. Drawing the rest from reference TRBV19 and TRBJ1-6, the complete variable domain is DGGITQSPKYLFRKEGQNVTLSCEQNLNHDAMYWYRQDPGQGLRLIYYSQIVNDFQKGDIAEGYSVSREKKESFPLTVTSAQKNPTAFYLCATGSQATNNSPLHFGNGTRLTVT.

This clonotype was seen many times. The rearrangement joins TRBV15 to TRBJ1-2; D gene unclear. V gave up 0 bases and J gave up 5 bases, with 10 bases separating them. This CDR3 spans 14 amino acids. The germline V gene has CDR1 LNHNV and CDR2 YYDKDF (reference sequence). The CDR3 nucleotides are TGTGCCACCAGCAGAGAGGAGAGCGCGTATGGCTACACCTTC. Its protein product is CATSREESAYGYTF.

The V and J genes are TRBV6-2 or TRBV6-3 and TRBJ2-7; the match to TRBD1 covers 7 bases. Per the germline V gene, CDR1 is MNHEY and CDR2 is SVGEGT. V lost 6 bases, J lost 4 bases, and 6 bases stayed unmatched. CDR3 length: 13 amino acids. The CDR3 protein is CASRTGLRYEQYF. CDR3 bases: TGTGCCAGCAGGACAGGGCTGCGATACGAGCAGTACTTC.

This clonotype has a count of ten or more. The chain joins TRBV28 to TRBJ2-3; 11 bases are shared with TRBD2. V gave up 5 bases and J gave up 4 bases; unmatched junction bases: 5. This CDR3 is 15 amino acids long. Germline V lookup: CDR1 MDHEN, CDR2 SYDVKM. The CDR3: CASSLGTSGSDTQYF. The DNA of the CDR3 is TGTGCCAGCAGTCTTGGGACTAGCGGATCAGATACGCAGTATTTT.

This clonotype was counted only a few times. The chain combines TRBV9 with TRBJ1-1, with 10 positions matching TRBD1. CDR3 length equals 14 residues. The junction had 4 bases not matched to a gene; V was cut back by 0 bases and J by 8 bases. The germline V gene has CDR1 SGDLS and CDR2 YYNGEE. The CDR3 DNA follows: TGTGCCAGCAGCGTAGAGGGACAGGGGATCGAAGCTTTCTTT. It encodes CASSVEGQGIEAFF.

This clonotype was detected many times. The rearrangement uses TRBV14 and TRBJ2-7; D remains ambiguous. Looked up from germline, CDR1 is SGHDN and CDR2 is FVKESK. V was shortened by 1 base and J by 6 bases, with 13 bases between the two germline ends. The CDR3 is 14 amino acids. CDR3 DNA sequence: TGTGCCAGCAGCCAAGGATTGTCTGGGGTCGAGCAGTACTTC. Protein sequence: CASSQGLSGVEQYF.

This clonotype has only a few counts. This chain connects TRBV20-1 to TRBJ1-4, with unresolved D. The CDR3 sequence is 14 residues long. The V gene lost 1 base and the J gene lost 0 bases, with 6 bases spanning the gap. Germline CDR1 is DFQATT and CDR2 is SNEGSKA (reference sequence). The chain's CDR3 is CSARGTSTNEKLFF. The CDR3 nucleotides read TGCAGTGCTAGAGGGACCTCAACTAATGAAAAACTGTTTTTT.

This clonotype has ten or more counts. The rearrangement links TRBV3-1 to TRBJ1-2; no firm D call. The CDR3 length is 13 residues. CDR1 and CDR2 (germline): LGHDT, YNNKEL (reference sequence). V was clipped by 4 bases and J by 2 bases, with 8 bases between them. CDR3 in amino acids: CASSLTENYGYTF. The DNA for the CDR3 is TGTGCCAGCAGCCTTACAGAGAACTATGGCTACACCTTC.

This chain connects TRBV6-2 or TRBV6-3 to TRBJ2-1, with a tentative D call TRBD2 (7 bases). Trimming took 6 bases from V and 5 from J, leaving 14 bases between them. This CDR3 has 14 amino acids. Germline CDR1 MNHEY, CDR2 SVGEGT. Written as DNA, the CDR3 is TGTGCCAGCAGGTGGGGGGGCGGGAACAATGAGCAGTTCTTC. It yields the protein CASRWGGGNNEQFF.

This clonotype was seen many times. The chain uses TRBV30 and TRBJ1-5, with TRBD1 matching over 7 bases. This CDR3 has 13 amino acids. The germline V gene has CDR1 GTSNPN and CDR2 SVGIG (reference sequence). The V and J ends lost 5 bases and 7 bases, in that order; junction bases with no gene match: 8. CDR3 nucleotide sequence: TGTGCCTGGGCCAACAGGGGTAGCCAGCCCCAGCATTTT. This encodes CAWANRGSQPQHF.

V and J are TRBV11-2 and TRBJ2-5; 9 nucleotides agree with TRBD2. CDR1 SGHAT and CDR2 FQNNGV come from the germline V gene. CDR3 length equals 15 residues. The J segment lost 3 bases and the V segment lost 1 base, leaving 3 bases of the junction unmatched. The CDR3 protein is CASSLVLAGKETQYF. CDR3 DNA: TGTGCCAGCAGCTTAGTACTAGCGGGCAAAGAGACCCAGTACTTC.